The rows below give T cell receptor beta chains drawn from one sample of a study of cytomegalovirus exposure and HLA in healthy donors. The protocol was immunoSEQ multiplex PCR, while the TCRdb copy is restricted to in-frame clones and leaves out a portion. The sample lists about 140,000 clones, roughly 74% occurring once. Sequencing used PBMCs. The receptors stem from a woman between 18 and 30 years old in good health and CMV-seropositive. Both conserved end residues are part of each CDR3.

V gene | CDR3 protein
TRBV6-5 | CASSKTGLSKAFF
TRBV4-1 | CASSQDSLMPGQSGYTF
TRBV5-1 | CASSFGSVAGAYEQYF
TRBV7-9 | CASSQGQGGYEQYF
TRBV5-1 | CASSLDPGGVGSPLHF
TRBV19 | CASSIDGTGVNEQFF
TRBV7-2 | CASTKKIWGPTGGYTF
TRBV4-1 | CASSQDLQSYEQYF
TRBV28 | CASSFLVGTGTYEQYF
TRBV27 | CATRAGDLSYSGANVLTF
TRBV6-6 | CASSPRDRDQPQHF
TRBV5-6 | CASSSPGSFNYGYTF